There are a few counts of the clone carrying this TCR beta chain. These data come from a study of blood T cell repertoires in COVID-19. For the study at large: Sources were T cells, B-cell-depleted T cells, or PBMCs; the material itself was cDNA or gDNA.

V lost 4 bases to trimming and J lost 1 base; unmatched junction nucleotides: 7. The CDR3 totals 16 residues. Germline values: CDR1 MDHEN, CDR2 SYDVKM. TCRdb keeps only in-frame clones here, not all; method: immunoSEQ multiplex PCR. The sample carries about 130,000 clones, 90% recorded once. The clonotype originates from a man in his fifties or sixties with COVID-19, enrolled during active disease. This chain links TRBV28 with TRBJ1-5; 7 positions agree with TRBD1. The material sequenced was peripheral blood. CDR3 loop: CASSSNRGYSNQPQHF. In DNA, the CDR3 is TGTGCCAGCAGTTCAAACAGGGGCTACAGCAATCAGCCCCAGCATTTT.